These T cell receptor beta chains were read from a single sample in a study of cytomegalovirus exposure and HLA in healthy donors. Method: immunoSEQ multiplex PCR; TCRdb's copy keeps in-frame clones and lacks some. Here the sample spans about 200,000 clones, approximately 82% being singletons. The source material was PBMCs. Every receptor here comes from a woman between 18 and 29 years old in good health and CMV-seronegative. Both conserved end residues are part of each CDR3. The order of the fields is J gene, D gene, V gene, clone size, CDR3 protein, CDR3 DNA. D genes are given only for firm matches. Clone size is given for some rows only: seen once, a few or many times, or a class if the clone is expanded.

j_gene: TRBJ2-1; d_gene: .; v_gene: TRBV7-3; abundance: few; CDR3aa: CASSSQGVGAGNEQFF; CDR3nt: TGTGCCAGCAGCTCGCAGGGAGTAGGGGCTGGGAATGAGCAGTTCTTC
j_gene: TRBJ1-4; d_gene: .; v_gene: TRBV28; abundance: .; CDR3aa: CASSLYQGSPNEKLFF; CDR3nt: TGTGCCAGCAGTTTATACCAGGGGTCCCCCAATGAAAAACTGTTTTTT
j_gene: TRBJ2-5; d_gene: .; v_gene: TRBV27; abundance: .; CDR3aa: CASTTSGETQYF; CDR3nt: TGTGCCAGCACCACAAGCGGAGAGACCCAGTACTTC
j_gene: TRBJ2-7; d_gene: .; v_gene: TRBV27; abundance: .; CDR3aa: CASSMGLPYEQYF; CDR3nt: TGTGCCAGCAGTATGGGACTTCCCTACGAGCAGTACTTC
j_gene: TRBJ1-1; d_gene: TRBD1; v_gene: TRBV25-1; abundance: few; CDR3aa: CASSPAGGNTEAFF; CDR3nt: TGTGCCAGCAGCCCGGCAGGGGGGAACACTGAAGCTTTCTTT
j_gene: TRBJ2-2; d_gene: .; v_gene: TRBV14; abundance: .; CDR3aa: CASSPIAGELFF; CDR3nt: TGTGCCAGCAGCCCAATCGCCGGGGAGCTGTTTTTT
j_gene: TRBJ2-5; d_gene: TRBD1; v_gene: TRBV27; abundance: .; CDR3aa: CASSLSQGAGTQYF; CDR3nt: TGTGCCAGCAGTTTATCACAGGGGGCAGGGACCCAGTACTTC
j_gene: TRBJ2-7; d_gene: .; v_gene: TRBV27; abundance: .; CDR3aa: CASSFLSGASYEQYF; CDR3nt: TGTGCCAGCAGTTTCCTGTCGGGAGCGTCCTACGAGCAGTACTTC
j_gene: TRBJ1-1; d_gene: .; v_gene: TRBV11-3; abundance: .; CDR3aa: CASSPGGANTEAFF; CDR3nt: TGTGCCAGCAGCCCCGGAGGGGCTAACACTGAAGCTTTCTTT
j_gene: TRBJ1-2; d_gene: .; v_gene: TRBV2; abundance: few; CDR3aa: CASMGNGYTF; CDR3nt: TGTGCCAGCATGGGAAATGGCTACACCTTC
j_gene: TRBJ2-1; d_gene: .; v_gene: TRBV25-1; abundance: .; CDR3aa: CASSEWGLSSYNEQFF; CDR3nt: TGTGCCAGCAGTGAATGGGGCCTAAGCTCCTACAATGAGCAGTTCTTC
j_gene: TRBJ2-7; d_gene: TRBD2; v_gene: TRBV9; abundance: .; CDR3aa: CASSPPGGYEQYF; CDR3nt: TGTGCCAGCAGCCCTCCGGGGGGGTACGAGCAGTACTTC
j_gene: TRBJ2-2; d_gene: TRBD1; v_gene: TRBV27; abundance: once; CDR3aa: CASSHGQGNTGELFF; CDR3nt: TGTGCCAGCAGTCATGGACAGGGTAACACCGGGGAGCTGTTTTTT
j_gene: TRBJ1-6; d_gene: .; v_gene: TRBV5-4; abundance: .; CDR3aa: CASRTDHGPSPLHF; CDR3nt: TGTGCCAGCAGGACCGACCATGGTCCATCACCCCTCCACTTT
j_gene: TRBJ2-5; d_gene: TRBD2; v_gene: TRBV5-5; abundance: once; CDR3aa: CASSLGGGLETQYF; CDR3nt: TGTGCCAGCAGCTTGGGCGGGGGGTTGGAGACCCAGTACTTC
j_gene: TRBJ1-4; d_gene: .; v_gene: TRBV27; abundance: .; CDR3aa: CASGRNEKLFF; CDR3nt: TGTGCCAGCGGACGGAATGAAAAACTGTTTTTT
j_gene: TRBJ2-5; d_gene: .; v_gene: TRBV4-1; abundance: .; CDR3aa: CASSQGDRDTETQYF; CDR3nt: TGCGCCAGCAGCCAAGGGGACCGGGACACAGAGACCCAGTACTTC
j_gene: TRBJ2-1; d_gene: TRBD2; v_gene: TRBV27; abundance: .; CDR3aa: CASSLFGLAGQRVSSPYNEQFF; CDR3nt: TGTGCCAGCAGTTTGTTCGGGCTAGCGGGGCAGAGGGTCTCCTCTCCCTACAATGAGCAGTTCTTC
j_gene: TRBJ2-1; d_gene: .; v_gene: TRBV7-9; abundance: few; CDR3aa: CASSYSYNEQFF; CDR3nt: TGTGCCAGCAGCTACTCCTACAATGAGCAGTTCTTC
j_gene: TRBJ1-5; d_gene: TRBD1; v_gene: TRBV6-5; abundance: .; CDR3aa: CASSYQQGVQPQHF; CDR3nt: TGTGCCAGCAGTTACCAACAGGGGGTGCAGCCCCAGCATTTT
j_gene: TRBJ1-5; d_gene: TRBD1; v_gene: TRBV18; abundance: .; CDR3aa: CASSQDRGHQPQHF; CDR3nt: TGTGCCAGCTCGCAAGACAGGGGGCATCAGCCCCAGCATTTT
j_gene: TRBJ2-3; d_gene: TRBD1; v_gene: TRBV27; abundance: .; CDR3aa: CASSWTGSKDTQYF; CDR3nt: TGTGCCAGCAGTTGGACAGGGTCAAAGGATACGCAGTATTTT
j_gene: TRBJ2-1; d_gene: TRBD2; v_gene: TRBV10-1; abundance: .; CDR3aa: CASSSGSLYNEQFF; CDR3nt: TGCGCCAGCAGTAGCGGGAGTCTATACAATGAGCAGTTCTTC
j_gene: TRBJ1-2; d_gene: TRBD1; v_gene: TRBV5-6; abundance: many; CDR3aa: CASSVTGVDGYTF; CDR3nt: TGTGCCAGCAGCGTTACAGGGGTTGACGGCTACACCTTC
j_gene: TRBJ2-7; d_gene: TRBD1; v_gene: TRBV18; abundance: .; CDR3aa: CASSPLQGAYEQYF; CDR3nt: TGTGCCAGCTCACCACTACAGGGGGCCTACGAGCAGTACTTC
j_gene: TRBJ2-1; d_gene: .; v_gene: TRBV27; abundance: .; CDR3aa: CASSLLGGSSYNEQFF; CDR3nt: TGTGCCAGCAGTTTACTCGGGGGTAGCTCCTACAATGAGCAGTTCTTC
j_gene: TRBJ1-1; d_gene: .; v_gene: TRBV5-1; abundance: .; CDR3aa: CASSLLVGGTEAFF; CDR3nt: TGCGCCAGCAGCTTGTTAGTGGGTGGCACTGAAGCTTTCTTT
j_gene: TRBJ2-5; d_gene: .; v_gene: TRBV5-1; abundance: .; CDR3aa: CASSRGIARYQETQYF; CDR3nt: TGCGCCAGCAGCCGGGGAATAGCGAGGTACCAAGAGACCCAGTACTTC
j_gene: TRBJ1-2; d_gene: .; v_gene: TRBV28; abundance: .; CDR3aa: CASSPTGVYGYTF; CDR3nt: TGTGCCAGCAGTCCCACGGGGGTATATGGCTACACCTTC
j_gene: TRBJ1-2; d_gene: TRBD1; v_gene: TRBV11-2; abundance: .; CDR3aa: CASSLNPGGGYTF; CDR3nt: TGTGCCAGCAGCTTAAACCCAGGGGGTGGCTACACCTTC
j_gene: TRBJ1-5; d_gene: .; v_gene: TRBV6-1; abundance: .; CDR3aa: CASREVNQPQHF; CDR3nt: TGTGCCAGCAGGGAGGTGAATCAGCCCCAGCATTTT
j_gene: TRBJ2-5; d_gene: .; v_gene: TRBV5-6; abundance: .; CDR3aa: CASSLGDPQETQYF; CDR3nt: TGTGCCAGCAGCTTAGGGGACCCCCAAGAGACCCAGTACTTC
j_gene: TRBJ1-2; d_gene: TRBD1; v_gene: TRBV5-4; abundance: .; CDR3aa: CASSLANGQGFGYTF; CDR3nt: TGTGCCAGCAGCTTGGCCAATGGACAGGGCTTTGGCTACACCTTC
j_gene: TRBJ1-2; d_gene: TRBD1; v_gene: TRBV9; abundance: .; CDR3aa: CASSAERTGGYGYTF; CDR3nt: TGTGCCAGCAGCGCCGAGAGGACAGGGGGATATGGCTACACCTTC
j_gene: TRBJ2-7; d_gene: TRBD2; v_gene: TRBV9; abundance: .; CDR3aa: CASSSRDYSYEQYF; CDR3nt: TGTGCCAGCAGCTCACGGGACTACTCCTACGAGCAGTACTTC
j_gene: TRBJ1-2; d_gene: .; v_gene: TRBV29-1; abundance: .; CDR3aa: CSVEGTGFGYTF; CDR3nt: TGCAGCGTTGAGGGGACCGGGTTTGGCTACACCTTC
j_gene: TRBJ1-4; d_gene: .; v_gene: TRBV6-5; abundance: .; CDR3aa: CASSSLKGGTNEKLFF; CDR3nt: TGTGCCAGCAGTTCCCTGAAGGGTGGCACTAATGAAAAACTGTTTTTT
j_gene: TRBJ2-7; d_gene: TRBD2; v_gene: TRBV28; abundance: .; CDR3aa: CASSPGRAGNEQYF; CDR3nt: TGTGCCAGCAGCCCGGGGAGGGCGGGTAACGAGCAGTACTTC
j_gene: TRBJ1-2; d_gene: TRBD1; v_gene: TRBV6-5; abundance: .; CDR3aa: CASSQQGLYGYTF; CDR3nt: TGTGCCAGCAGTCAACAGGGGCTATATGGCTACACCTTC
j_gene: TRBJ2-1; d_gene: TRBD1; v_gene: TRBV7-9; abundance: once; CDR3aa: CASSLVQGQEQFF; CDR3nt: TGTGCCAGCAGCTTAGTACAGGGGCAAGAGCAGTTCTTC
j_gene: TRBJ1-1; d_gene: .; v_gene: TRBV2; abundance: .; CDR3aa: CASKSGLPTEAFF; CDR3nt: TGTGCCAGCAAGTCGGGACTACCGACTGAAGCTTTCTTT
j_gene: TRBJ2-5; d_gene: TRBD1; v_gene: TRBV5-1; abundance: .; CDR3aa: CASSLFDRGRETQYF; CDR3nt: TGCGCCAGCAGCTTATTCGACAGGGGGCGAGAGACCCAGTACTTC
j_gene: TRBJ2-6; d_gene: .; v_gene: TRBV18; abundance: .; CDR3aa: CASSRLEGANVLTF; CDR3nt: TGTGCCAGCTCAAGGCTTGAAGGGGCCAACGTCCTGACTTTC
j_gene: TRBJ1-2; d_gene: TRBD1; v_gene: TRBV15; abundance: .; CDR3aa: CATTPTGFGGYTF; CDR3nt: TGTGCCACCACCCCGACAGGGTTCGGTGGCTACACCTTC
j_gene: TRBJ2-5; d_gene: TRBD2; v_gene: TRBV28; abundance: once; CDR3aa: CASSHRDYIGEETQYF; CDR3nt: TGTGCCAGCAGTCACCGGGACTACATTGGAGAAGAGACCCAGTACTTC
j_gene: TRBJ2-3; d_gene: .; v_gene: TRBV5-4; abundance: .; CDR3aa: CASSLRGGTDTQYF; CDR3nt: TGTGCCAGCAGCTTGCGAGGGGGGACAGATACGCAGTATTTT
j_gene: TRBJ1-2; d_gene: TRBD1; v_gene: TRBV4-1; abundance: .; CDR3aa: CASSQDPTGFIYGYTF; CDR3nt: TGCGCCAGCAGCCAAGACCCGACAGGGTTTATCTATGGCTACACCTTC
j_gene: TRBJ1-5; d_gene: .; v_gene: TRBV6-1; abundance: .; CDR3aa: CASKEGGPNQPQHF; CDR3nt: TGTGCCAGCAAAGAAGGGGGACCTAATCAGCCCCAGCATTTT
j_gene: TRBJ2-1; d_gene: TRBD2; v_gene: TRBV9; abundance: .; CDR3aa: CASSTRLAGAIDEQFF; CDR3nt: TGTGCCAGCAGCACACGACTAGCGGGGGCGATCGATGAGCAGTTCTTC
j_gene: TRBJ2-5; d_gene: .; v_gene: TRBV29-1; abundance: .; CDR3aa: CSAIGNGYQETQYF; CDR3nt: TGCAGCGCCATAGGGAACGGGTACCAAGAGACCCAGTACTTC
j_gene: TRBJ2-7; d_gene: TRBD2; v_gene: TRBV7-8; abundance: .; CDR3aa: CATGLAASFSYEQYF; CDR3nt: TGTGCCACAGGACTAGCGGCTTCGTTTTCCTACGAGCAGTACTTC
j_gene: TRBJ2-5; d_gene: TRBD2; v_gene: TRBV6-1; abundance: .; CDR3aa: CASSAPTRLARETQYF; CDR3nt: TGTGCCAGCAGTGCCCCCACCCGACTAGCAAGAGAGACCCAGTACTTC
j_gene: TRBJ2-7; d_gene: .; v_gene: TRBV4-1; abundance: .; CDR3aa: CASSQDRQSYEQYF; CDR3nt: TGCGCCAGCAGCCAAGATCGGCAGTCCTACGAGCAGTACTTC
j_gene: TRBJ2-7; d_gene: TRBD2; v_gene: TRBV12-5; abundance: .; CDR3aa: CASGSLSLWEGTYEQYF; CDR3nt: TGTGCTAGTGGTAGCCTCTCCCTATGGGAGGGAACCTACGAGCAGTACTTC